Following are 12 T cell receptor beta chains from one sample sequenced in a study of identical twins. TCRdb fed the 5' RACE reads into MiXCR, producing one record per CDR3 protein. The sample gives more than 600,000 distinct CDR3 sequences, approximately 18% of which show up once; over 10% is in the top ten. These same data were also listed under a study on T cells expressing NK-cell markers.

Sequencing input: PBMCs. Receptors were obtained from a woman between 18 and 29 years old in good health.

There are a few counts of this clonotype. The CDR3 region has the DNA TGTGCCAGCAGCCCCGGATCCACTAGCGGTGGGCCTAAGCAGTACTTC. Its translation is CASSPGSTSGGPKQYF. The chain couples TRBV3-1 to TRBJ2-7; TRBD2 matches at 8 bases. The CDR3 extends over 16 amino acids. In germline, CDR1 is LGHDT, CDR2 YNNKEL (reference sequence). The V segment lost 4 bases and the J segment 8 bases; nucleotides outside the gene matches: 16.

The chain couples TRBV29-1 to TRBJ2-2; the D gene is possibly TRBD1 (6 bases). The germline V and J ends were trimmed by 6 bases and 2 bases, with 10 bases remaining between them. The CDR3 is made up of 13 amino acids. Looked up from germline, CDR1 is SQVTM and CDR2 is ANQGSEA. The DNA of the CDR3 is TGCAGCGTCGCAGGGGTTAACACCGGGGAGCTGTTTTTT. It is translated as CSVAGVNTGELFF.

This clonotype was detected only a few times. The V call is TRBV6-4, the J call TRBJ2-1, with D possibly being TRBD1 (5 bases). The germline gives CDR1 MRHNA, CDR2 SNTAGT. Between the trimmed V and J ends, which lost 2 bases and 5 bases, there was a span of 10 bases. The CDR3 extends over 14 amino acids. The CDR3 coding sequence is TGTGCCAGCAGTGACCAGGGTTCAAACAATGAGCAGTTCTTC. This sequence encodes CASSDQGSNNEQFF.

This clonotype has just a few counts. The rearrangement links TRBV7-9 to TRBJ2-2, with D uncertain. V was shortened by 4 bases and J by 4 bases, with 16 bases between the two germline ends. The CDR3 is made up of 16 amino acids. CDR1 is SEHNR and CDR2 is FQNEAQ in the germline V gene (reference sequence). CDR3 region: CASSSSLIGSTGELFF. The CDR3 DNA sequence: TGTGCCAGCAGCTCTTCGCTCATAGGGTCCACCGGGGAGCTGTTTTTT.

This clonotype was detected only a few times. The rearrangement uses TRBV5-8 and TRBJ1-5; a possible D gene is TRBD1 (6 bases). In germline, CDR1 is SGHTS, CDR2 YDEGEE. V was trimmed by 1 base and J by 6 bases, leaving 14 bases between them. The CDR3 is made up of 15 amino acids. The CDR3 DNA reads TGTGCCAGCAGCTTGAGGGGGGCGACTGGTCAGCCCCAGCATTTT. Its translation is CASSLRGATGQPQHF.

DNA for the CDR3: TGTGCCAGCTCACTTTTCCACAGGCGGACAAACCAAGAGACCCAGTACTTC. This codes for CASSLFHRRTNQETQYF. This sequence joins TRBV18 and TRBJ2-5; D might be TRBD1 (5 bases). This CDR3 has 17 amino acids. Germline V gene sequence: CDR1 KGHSH, CDR2 LQKENI. The ends were cut back, 4 bases at V and 0 bases at J, with 18 bases in the middle.

This clonotype has only a few counts. The genes are TRBV20-1 and TRBJ1-5, with a tentative D call TRBD1 (5 bases). The V end was cut by 3 bases, the J end by 8 bases, with 20 bases between. Germline V gene sequence: CDR1 DFQATT, CDR2 SNEGSKA (reference sequence). The CDR3 loop spans 15 amino acids. The CDR3 DNA follows: TGCAGTGCTAGTCCTACCGGGACCACCTACAAGCCCCAGCATTTT. Amino acid sequence: CSASPTGTTYKPQHF.

In its sample, this clonotype was seen once. The CDR3 reads CASSYSRWDRGRDTQYF. In nucleotides, the CDR3 is TGTGCCAGCAGTTACTCCCGGTGGGACAGGGGGCGTGATACGCAGTATTTT. V usage is TRBV6-5 and J usage is TRBJ2-3; 12 nucleotides line up with TRBD1. CDR1 is MNHEY and CDR2 is SVGAGI in the germline V gene. This CDR3 is built from 17 residues. After removal of 0 bases from V and 6 bases from J, the junction contained 7 bases not matched to a gene.

This chain links TRBV12-3 or TRBV12-4 with TRBJ2-2, with D tentatively TRBD1 (7 bases). V was clipped by 6 bases and J by 14 bases, with 16 bases between them. This CDR3 contains 12 residues. The CDR3 coding sequence is TGTGCCAGCAGCCCCGGCAGGGGGGCCCTGTTTTTT. The encoded protein is CASSPGRGALFF.

This chain uses TRBV4-2 with TRBJ2-5, with D possibly TRBD1 on 7 matching bases. V was pared by 0 bases and J by 1 base, with 12 bases between. This CDR3 region has 16 residues. Germline V gene sequence: CDR1 LGHNA, CDR2 YNFKEQ. The CDR3 region is CASSQEIRGVQETQYF. The CDR3 bases are TGTGCCAGCAGCCAAGAAATCAGGGGGGTCCAAGAGACCCAGTACTTC.

This chain links TRBV12-3 or TRBV12-4 with TRBJ2-3; TRBD2 is a possible D gene (7 bases). V lost 8 bases, J lost 4 bases, and 10 bases lay in between. This CDR3 has 12 residues. CDR3 nucleotide sequence: TGTGCCAGCGGGGGGGCCGCAGATACGCAGTATTTT. Residues: CASGGAADTQYF.

The chain couples TRBV5-1 to TRBJ2-5; D uncertain. V shed 5 bases and J shed 4 bases, with 12 bases lying between them. Germline assignment: CDR1 SGHRS and CDR2 YFSETQ. The CDR3 contains 13 residues. The CDR3 loop reads CASSGTDAETQYF. The DNA of the CDR3 is TGCGCCAGCAGTGGAACAGATGCAGAGACCCAGTACTTC.